These 23 T cell receptor beta chains share one sample of origin, sequenced in a study of T cell repertoires in cytomegalovirus infection. TCRdb re-called the reads with MiXCR, one entry per CDR3 protein. The table includes about 310,000 distinct CDR3 sequences, around a sixth detected once. Sequencing was performed on PBMCs. The receptors originated from a human donor in good health (CMV status not recorded). Some clones in this sample may be carry-over from other donors' samples.

The rearrangement uses TRBV28 and TRBJ2-2; D possibly corresponds to TRBD1 (6 bases). With 7 bases removed from V and 1 base from J, the gap between germline ends came to 10 bases. The CDR3 is 14 residues long. CDR1 is MDHEN and CDR2 is SYDVKM in the germline V gene. CDR3 protein: CASTSGQNTGELFF. DNA of the CDR3: TGTGCCAGCACGTCGGGACAGAACACCGGGGAGCTGTTTTTT.

The rearrangement joins TRBV6-1 to TRBJ2-1, with 7 bases lining up with TRBD1. Per the germline V gene, CDR1 is MNHNS and CDR2 is SASEGT. J gave up 2 bases and V 2 bases, and 3 bases lay outside the gene matches. The CDR3 covers 15 residues. CDR3 sequence (DNA): TGTGCCAGCAGTGAAATACAGGGGACCTACAATGAGCAGTTCTTC. Its translation is CASSEIQGTYNEQFF.

This clonotype has more than one count but fewer than ten. The chain's CDR3 is CASSLKARDQPQHF. The CDR3 DNA sequence: TGTGCCAGCAGTTTAAAAGCGCGGGATCAGCCCCAGCATTTT. This rearrangement joins TRBV12-3 or TRBV12-4 to TRBJ1-5; D is ambiguous. Trimming took 2 bases from V and 5 from J, leaving 10 bases between them. This CDR3 has 14 residues.

This clonotype was recorded at least ten times. This chain links TRBV6-2 or TRBV6-3 with TRBJ2-1; TRBD1 or TRBD2 may be the D gene (5 bases each). Per germline, CDR1 MNHEY and CDR2 SVGEGT. V shed 5 bases and J shed 2 bases, with 13 bases lying between them. The CDR3 length is 15 residues. The CDR3 sequence is CASSDPGTAYNEQFF. The CDR3 DNA follows: TGTGCCAGCAGTGACCCGGGGACGGCCTACAATGAGCAGTTCTTC.

Here the CDR3 reads CASSGGTIGYTF. CDR3 nucleotide sequence: TGCGCCAGCAGCGGCGGAACTATTGGCTACACCTTC. The rearrangement joins TRBV5-1 to TRBJ1-2; D is unclear. Between the trimmed V and J ends, which lost 4 bases and 7 bases, there was a span of 11 bases. Germline CDR1 reads SGHRS; CDR2 reads YFSETQ. The CDR3 consists of 12 residues. The complete variable domain, with remaining parts taken from reference TRBV5-1 and TRBJ1-2, reads KAGVTQTPRYLIKTRGQQVTLSCSPISGHRSVSWYQQTPGQGLQFLFEYFSETQRNKGNFPGRFSGRQFSNSRSEMNVSTLELGDSALYLCASSGGTIGYTFGSGTRLTVV.

The chain is built from TRBV20-1 and TRBJ1-5, with D perhaps TRBD1 (5 bases). The CDR3 contains 14 residues. Germline V gives CDR1 DFQATT, CDR2 SNEGSKA (reference sequence). Trimming pared 0 bases from V and 12 bases from J, leaving 18 bases between. The CDR3 here is CSARDLGGRGDQHF. The CDR3 DNA reads TGCAGTGCTAGAGATCTGGGGGGTAGGGGCGACCAGCATTTT.

The table lists this clonotype with many counts. The rearrangement links TRBV7-3 to TRBJ2-1; the D gene is possibly TRBD2 (5 bases). The CDR3 length is 16 residues. The V gene lost 4 bases and the J gene lost 0 bases, with 13 bases spanning the gap. Per germline, CDR1 SGHTA and CDR2 FQGTGA. In DNA form, the CDR3 reads TGTGCCAGCAGCTCCCAGACGGGGAGCTCCTACAATGAGCAGTTCTTC. Encoded protein: CASSSQTGSSYNEQFF.

This clonotype was seen more than once but under ten times. CDR3 region: CSASGVIYEQYF. CDR3 coding DNA: TGCAGTGCTAGCGGGGTAATCTACGAGCAGTACTTC. V usage is TRBV20-1 and J usage is TRBJ2-7; a possible D gene is TRBD2 (5 bases). The germline V gene encodes CDR1 DFQATT and CDR2 SNEGSKA (reference sequence). V shed 3 bases and J shed 3 bases, with 9 bases lying between them. This CDR3 region has 12 residues.

This clonotype was found many times. This sequence joins TRBV7-2 and TRBJ2-7; D perhaps matches TRBD1 (5 bases). V dropped 3 bases and J dropped 2 bases, with 11 bases sitting between them. This CDR3 spans 14 amino acids. The germline V gene has CDR1 SGHTA and CDR2 FQGNSA. In nucleotides, the CDR3 is TGTGCCAGCAGCTTGTGGCAGGGCCCCTACGAGCAGTACTTC. This gives the protein CASSLWQGPYEQYF.

The CDR3 coding sequence is TGTGCCAGCAGCTCCCCCCCAGGGGGTCCGGGCCCCCCTAATGAAAAACTGTTTTTT. Residues: CASSSPPGGPGPPNEKLFF. The V and J genes are TRBV7-4 and TRBJ1-4; 7 positions match TRBD1. The V gene end was trimmed by 4 bases and the J gene end by 3 bases; junction bases not matched to a gene: 17. This CDR3 contains 19 residues. Germline values: CDR1 SGHVT, CDR2 SQSDAQ.

A few counts support this clonotype. The CDR3 here is CSAPLQGGANIQYF. The CDR3 bases are TGCAGTGCTCCCCTCCAGGGGGGGGCAAACATTCAGTACTTC. The chain is built from TRBV20-1 and TRBJ2-4; D may correspond to TRBD1 or TRBD2 (7 bases each). This CDR3 is built from 14 residues. Trimming removed 5 bases from V and 6 bases from J, with 17 bases in between. Germline assignment: CDR1 DFQATT and CDR2 SNEGSKA (reference sequence).

Note on this clonotype: A much larger clone differs from this one at a single base, so this may be a read error. V is TRBV12-3 or TRBV12-4 and J is TRBJ2-5, with 7 bases that match TRBD1. The CDR3 spans 13 residues. This CDR3 is CASNEGAGETQHF. The CDR3 DNA follows: TGTGCCAGCAACGAGGGGGCTGGGGAGACCCAGCACTTC.

V is TRBV10-3 and J is TRBJ1-5; D is undetermined. The V and J ends lost 8 bases and 1 base respectively, with 15 bases between them. The CDR3 covers 15 residues. The germline V gene encodes CDR1 ENHRY and CDR2 SYGVKD. DNA for the CDR3: TGTGCCATCGGGAAGAGCTCGGGAAGCAATCAGCCCCAGCATTTT. Protein sequence: CAIGKSSGSNQPQHF.

This clonotype was recorded a few times. The chain uses TRBV5-5 and TRBJ2-3, with 8 bases that match TRBD1. J lost 4 bases, V lost 1 base, and 11 bases had no gene match. This CDR3 has 17 residues. The germline V gene has CDR1 SGHKS and CDR2 YYEKEE (reference sequence). CDR3 sequence: CASSLLGVAGGADTQYF. CDR3 nucleotides: TGTGCCAGCAGCTTGCTGGGGGTGGCAGGGGGCGCAGATACGCAGTATTTT.

J is TRBJ2-7 and V is TRBV4-3; 8 bases agree with TRBD1. J was trimmed by 0 bases and V by 3 bases; bases with no gene match: 10. The CDR3 spans 17 residues. Germline V CDR1 and CDR2: LGHNA, YSLEER. CDR3 DNA: TGCGCCAGCAGCCAGGGACTCGGGACAGGAAGCTCCTACGAGCAGTACTTC. This gives the protein CASSQGLGTGSSYEQYF.

Written as DNA, the CDR3 is TGTGCCAGCAGCCTTGGGGCGGTTTCCCGTGGGGTTATTGGGCAGTACTTC. Translation: CASSLGAVSRGVIGQYF. The J gene is TRBJ2-7, the V gene TRBV5-5, with D possibly being TRBD1 (5 bases). Trimming removed 4 bases at V and 9 bases at J, with 29 bases between. This CDR3 contains 17 residues. Germline values: CDR1 SGHKS, CDR2 YYEKEE (reference sequence).

In its sample, this clonotype was seen a few times. This CDR3 reads CASSQRTVLNYGYTF. CDR3 sequence (DNA): TGTGCCAGCAGTCAACGGACAGTCTTGAACTATGGCTACACCTTC. The V call is TRBV2, the J call TRBJ1-2; D may be TRBD1 (6 bases). V lost 5 bases, J lost 2 bases, and 15 bases lay in between. Germline V CDR1 and CDR2: SNHLY, FYNNEI. The CDR3 covers 15 residues.

As to this clonotype: One end of the junction varies from germline; a read error may be responsible. The chain joins TRBV4-1 to TRBJ2-3; TRBD2 agrees at 8 bases. Per the germline V gene, CDR1 is MGHRA and CDR2 is YSYEKL. CDR3 length: 15 amino acids. The CDR3 here is CASSQPGGPTDTQYF. The CDR3 DNA follows: TGTGCCAGCAGCCAACCGGGGGGGCCGACAGATACGCAGTATTTT.

As concerns this clonotype: One end of the junction does not line up with germline, which may come from a read error. The gene calls are TRBV2 and TRBJ2-1; D is perhaps TRBD2 (5 bases). Germline-derived CDR1 and CDR2 are SNHLY and FYNNEI. CDR3 length equals 11 residues. The CDR3 sequence: CASSVLHREVF. DNA of the CDR3: TGTGCCAGCAGTGTACTCCACCGGGAAGTCTTC.

This clonotype was found many times. The V and J genes are TRBV7-9 and TRBJ1-1, with 7 positions matching TRBD1. The CDR3 runs to 11 residues. The J segment lost 7 bases and the V segment lost 4 bases, leaving 0 bases of the junction unmatched. Germline CDR1 reads SEHNR; CDR2 reads FQNEAQ (reference sequence). The CDR3 DNA follows: TGTGCCAGCAGCTCAGGGGGTGAAGCTTTCTTT. Its protein product is CASSSGGEAFF.

This clonotype was seen at least ten times. The V and J genes are TRBV12-3 or TRBV12-4 and TRBJ1-1; D is uncertain. V lost 4 bases to trimming and J lost 1 base, with 7 bases between them. CDR3 length: 13 residues. The CDR3 loop is CASSWAWNTEAFF. CDR3 nucleotide sequence: TGTGCCAGCAGTTGGGCCTGGAACACTGAAGCTTTCTTT.

This clonotype was counted a few times. The chain links TRBV20-1 to TRBJ1-2; 9 nucleotides agree with TRBD1. V lost 6 bases, J lost 4 bases, and 3 bases stayed unmatched. The CDR3 is made up of 12 amino acids. Germline V CDR1 and CDR2: DFQATT, SNEGSKA (reference sequence). The DNA of the CDR3 is TGCAGTGCCGGGACAGGGATCTATGGCTACACCTTC. As protein: CSAGTGIYGYTF.

This clonotype turned up a few times. This chain uses TRBV6-4 with TRBJ1-5; no definite D call. Trimming removed 3 bases from V and 7 bases from J, with 10 bases in between. Per the germline V gene, CDR1 is MRHNA and CDR2 is SNTAGT. The CDR3 spans 13 residues. CDR3: CASSDVIGQPQHF. In DNA form, the CDR3 reads TGTGCCAGCAGTGATGTTATTGGGCAGCCCCAGCATTTT.